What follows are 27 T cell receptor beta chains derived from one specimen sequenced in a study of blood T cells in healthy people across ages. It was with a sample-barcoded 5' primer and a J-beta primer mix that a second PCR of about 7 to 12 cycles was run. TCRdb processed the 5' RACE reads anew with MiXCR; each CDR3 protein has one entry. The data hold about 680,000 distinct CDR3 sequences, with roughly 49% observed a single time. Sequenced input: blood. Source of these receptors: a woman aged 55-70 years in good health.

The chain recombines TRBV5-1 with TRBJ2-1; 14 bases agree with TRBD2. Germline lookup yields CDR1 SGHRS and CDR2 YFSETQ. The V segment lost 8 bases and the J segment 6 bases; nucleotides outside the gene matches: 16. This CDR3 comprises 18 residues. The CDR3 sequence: CASASQRTSGRNPNEQFF. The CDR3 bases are TGCGCCAGTGCATCCCAAAGGACTAGCGGGAGGAACCCCAATGAGCAGTTCTTC.

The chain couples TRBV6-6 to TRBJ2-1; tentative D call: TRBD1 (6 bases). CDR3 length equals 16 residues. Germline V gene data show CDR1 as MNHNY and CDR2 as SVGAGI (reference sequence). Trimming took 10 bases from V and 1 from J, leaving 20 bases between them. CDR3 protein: CATLTGQTLSYNEQFF. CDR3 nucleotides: TGTGCCACCCTTACAGGACAGACGCTATCCTACAATGAGCAGTTCTTC.

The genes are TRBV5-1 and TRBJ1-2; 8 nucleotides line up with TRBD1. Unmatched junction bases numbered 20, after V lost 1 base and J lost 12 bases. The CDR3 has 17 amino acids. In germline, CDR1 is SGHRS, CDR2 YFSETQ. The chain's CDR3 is CASSLTFDRGQGEGHTF. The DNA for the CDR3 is TGCGCCAGCAGCTTGACGTTCGACAGGGGTCAGGGGGAAGGCCACACCTTC.

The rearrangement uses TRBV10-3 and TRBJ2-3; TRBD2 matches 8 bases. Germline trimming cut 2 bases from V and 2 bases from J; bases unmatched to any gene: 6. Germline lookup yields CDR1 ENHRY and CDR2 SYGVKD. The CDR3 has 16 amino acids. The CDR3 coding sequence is TGTGCCATCAGTGAGCGGGAGGGCCTTACCACAGATACGCAGTATTTT. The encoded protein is CAISEREGLTTDTQYF.

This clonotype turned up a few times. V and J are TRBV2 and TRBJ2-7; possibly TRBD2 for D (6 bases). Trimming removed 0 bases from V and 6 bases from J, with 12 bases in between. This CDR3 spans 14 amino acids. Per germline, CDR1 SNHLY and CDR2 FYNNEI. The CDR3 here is CASSEAVEGGEQYF. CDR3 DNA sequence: TGTGCCAGCAGTGAAGCCGTGGAGGGAGGCGAGCAGTACTTC.

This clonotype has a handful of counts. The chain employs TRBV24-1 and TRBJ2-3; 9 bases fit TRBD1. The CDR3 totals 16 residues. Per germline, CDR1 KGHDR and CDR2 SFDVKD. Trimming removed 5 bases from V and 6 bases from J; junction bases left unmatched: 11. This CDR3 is CATSARGQGSWDTQYF. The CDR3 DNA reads TGTGCCACCAGTGCCCGGGGACAGGGTTCCTGGGATACGCAGTATTTT.

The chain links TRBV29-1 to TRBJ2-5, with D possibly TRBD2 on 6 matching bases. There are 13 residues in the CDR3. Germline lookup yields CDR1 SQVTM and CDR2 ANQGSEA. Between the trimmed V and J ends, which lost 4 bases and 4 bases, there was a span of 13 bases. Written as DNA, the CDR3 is TGCAGCGTTGTCCGCGGGGTCCGAGAGACCCAGTACTTC. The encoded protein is CSVVRGVRETQYF.

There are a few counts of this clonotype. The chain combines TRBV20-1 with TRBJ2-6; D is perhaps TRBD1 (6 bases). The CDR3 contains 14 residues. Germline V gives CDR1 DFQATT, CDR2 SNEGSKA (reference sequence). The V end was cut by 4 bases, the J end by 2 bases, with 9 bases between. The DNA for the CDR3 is TGCAGTGCTACTAGGACAGCTGGGGCCAACGTCCTGACTTTC. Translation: CSATRTAGANVLTF.

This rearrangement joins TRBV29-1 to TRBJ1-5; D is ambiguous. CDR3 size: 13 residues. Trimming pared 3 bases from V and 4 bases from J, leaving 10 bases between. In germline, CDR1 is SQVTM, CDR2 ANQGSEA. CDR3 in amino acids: CSVDEGGNQPQHF. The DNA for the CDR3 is TGCAGCGTTGATGAAGGAGGGAATCAGCCCCAGCATTTT.

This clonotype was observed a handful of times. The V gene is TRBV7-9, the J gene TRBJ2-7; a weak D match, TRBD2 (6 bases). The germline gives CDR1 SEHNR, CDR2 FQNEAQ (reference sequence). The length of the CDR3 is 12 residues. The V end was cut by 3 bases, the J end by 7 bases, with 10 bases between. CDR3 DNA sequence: TGTGCCAGCAGCTTTCCCGCGGGGGAGCAGTACTTC. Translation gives CASSFPAGEQYF. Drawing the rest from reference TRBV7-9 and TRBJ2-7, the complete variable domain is DTGVSQNPRHKITKRGQNVTFRCDPISEHNRLYWYRQTLGQGPEFLTYFQNEAQLEKSRLLSDRFSAERPKGSFSTLEIQRTEQGDSAMYLCASSFPAGEQYFGPGTRLTVT.

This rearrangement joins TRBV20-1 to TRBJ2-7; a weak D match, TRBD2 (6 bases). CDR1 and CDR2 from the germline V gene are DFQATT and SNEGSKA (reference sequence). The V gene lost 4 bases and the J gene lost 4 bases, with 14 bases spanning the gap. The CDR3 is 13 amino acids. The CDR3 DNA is TGCAGTGCTACCTCACCGGGAGATTACGAGCAGTACTTC. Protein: CSATSPGDYEQYF.

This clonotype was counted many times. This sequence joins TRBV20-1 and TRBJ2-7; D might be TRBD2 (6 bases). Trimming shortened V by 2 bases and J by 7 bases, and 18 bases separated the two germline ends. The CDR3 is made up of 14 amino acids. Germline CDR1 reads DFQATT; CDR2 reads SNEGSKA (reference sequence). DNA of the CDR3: TGCAGTGCTAGAACCGATGCGGGGCGACATGAGCAGTACTTC. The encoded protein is CSARTDAGRHEQYF.

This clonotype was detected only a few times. CDR3 nucleotide sequence: TGTGCCAGCAGTTCAGGGTATAGTGACGAGCAGTACTTC. Encoded protein: CASSSGYSDEQYF. The chain is built from TRBV6-5 and TRBJ2-7; D may be TRBD1 (5 bases). The germline gives CDR1 MNHEY, CDR2 SVGAGI. V was pared by 4 bases and J by 5 bases, with 12 bases between. There are 13 residues in the CDR3.

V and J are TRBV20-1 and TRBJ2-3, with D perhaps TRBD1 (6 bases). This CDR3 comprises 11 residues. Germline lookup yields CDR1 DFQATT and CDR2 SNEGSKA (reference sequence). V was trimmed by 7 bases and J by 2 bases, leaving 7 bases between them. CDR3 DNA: TGCAGTGGACAGGACACAGATACGCAGTATTTT. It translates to CSGQDTDTQYF.

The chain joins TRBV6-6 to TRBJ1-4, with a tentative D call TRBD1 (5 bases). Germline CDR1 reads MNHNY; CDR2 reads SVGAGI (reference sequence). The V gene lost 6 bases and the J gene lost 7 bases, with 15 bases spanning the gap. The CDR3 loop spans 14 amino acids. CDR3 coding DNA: TGTGCCAGCAGAAGGGGATCACCAGGTGAAAAACTGTTTTTT. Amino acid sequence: CASRRGSPGEKLFF.

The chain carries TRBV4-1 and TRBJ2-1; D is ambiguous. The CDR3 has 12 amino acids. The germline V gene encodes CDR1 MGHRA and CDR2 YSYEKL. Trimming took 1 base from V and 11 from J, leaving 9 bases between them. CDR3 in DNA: TGCGCCAGCAGCCAAGTTCGGAGTCAGCAGTTCTTC. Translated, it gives CASSQVRSQQFF.

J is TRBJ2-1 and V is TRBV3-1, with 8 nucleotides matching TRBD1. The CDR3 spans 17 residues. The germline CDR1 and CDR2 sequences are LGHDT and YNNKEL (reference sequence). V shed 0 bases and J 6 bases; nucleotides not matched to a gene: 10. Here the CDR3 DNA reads TGTGCCAGCAGCCAAGACCTGGGGACAGGCCTCTTCAATGAGCAGTTCTTC. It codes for CASSQDLGTGLFNEQFF.

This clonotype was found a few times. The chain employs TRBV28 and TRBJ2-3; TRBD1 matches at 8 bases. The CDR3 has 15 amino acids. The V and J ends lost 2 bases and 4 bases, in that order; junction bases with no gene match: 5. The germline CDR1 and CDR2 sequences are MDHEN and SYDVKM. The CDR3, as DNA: TGTGCCAGCAGTTTAGCAGGACAGGGCGCAGATACGCAGTATTTT. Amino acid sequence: CASSLAGQGADTQYF.

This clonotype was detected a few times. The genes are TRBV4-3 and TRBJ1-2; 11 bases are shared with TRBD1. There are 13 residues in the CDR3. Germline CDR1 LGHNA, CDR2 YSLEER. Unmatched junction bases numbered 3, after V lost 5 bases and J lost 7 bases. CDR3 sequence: CASSGQGAGGYTF. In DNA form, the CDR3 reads TGCGCCAGCAGCGGACAGGGGGCGGGTGGCTACACCTTC.

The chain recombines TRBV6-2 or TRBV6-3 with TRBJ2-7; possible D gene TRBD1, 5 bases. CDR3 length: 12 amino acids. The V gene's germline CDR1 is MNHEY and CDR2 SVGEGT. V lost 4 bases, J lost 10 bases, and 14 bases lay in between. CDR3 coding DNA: TGTGCCAGCAGTTTAAATCGACAGCTTCAGTACTTC. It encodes CASSLNRQLQYF.

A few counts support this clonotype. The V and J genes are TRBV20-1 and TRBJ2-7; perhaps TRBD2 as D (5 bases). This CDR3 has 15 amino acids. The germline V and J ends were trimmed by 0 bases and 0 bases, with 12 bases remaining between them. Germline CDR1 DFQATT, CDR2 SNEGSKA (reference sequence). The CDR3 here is CSARDHRGYSYEQYF. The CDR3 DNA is TGCAGTGCTAGAGATCATCGGGGTTACTCCTACGAGCAGTACTTC.

The CDR3 loop is CASTYPSGHYEQYF. The CDR3 DNA follows: TGTGCCAGCACCTACCCTTCGGGACATTACGAGCAGTACTTC. The chain couples TRBV2 to TRBJ2-7, with TRBD1 as a possible D gene (6 bases). The CDR3 covers 14 residues. Between the trimmed V and J ends, which lost 7 bases and 4 bases, there was a span of 17 bases. Germline CDR1 and CDR2: SNHLY and FYNNEI.

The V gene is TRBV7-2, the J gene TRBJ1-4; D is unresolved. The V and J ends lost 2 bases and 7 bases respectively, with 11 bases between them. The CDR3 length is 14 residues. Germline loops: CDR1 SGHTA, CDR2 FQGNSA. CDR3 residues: CASSLNVMSEKLFF. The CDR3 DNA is TGTGCCAGCAGCTTAAATGTCATGTCTGAAAAACTGTTTTTT.

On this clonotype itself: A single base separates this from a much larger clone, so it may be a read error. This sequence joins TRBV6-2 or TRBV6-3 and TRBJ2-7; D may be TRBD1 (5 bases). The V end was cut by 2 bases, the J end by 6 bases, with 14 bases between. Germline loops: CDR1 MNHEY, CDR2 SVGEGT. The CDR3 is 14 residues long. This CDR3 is CASSYARQLAEQYF. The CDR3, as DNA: TGTGCCAGCAGTTACGCGAGACAGTTAGCCGAGCAGTACTTC.

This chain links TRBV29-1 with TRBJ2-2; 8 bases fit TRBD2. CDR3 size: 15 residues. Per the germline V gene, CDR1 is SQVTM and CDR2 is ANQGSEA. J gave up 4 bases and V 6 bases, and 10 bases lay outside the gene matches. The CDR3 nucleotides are TGCAGCGTCGGAGTTGTCGGGAGGGCCACCGGGGAGCTGTTTTTT. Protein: CSVGVVGRATGELFF.

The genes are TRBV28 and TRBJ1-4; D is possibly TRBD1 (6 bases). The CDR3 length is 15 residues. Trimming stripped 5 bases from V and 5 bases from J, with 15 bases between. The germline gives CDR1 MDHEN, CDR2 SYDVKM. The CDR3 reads CASSDPTGLNEKLFF. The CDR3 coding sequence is TGTGCCAGCAGTGACCCGACAGGTTTGAATGAAAAACTGTTTTTT.

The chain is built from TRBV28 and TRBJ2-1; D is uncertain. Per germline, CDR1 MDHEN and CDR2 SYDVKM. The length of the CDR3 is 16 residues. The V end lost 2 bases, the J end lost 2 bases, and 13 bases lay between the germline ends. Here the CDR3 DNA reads TGTGCCAGCAGTTTACCGCCAGGCAGACCCTACAATGAGCAGTTCTTC. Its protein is CASSLPPGRPYNEQFF.